These T cell receptor beta chains were read from a single sample in a study of shared clonotypes between healthy human individuals. Clones were sequenced by immunoSEQ multiplex PCR, and TCRdb holds only the in-frame ones, with some missing. The data show about 110,000 clones, 68% seen once. The sequenced sample consisted of memory CD8+ T cells sorted from blood. The receptors originated from a woman between 25 and 40 years old in good health. Each CDR3 is given with its conserved first and last residue. The D gene is left open where the match is weak. For some rows the clone size is stated as once, few or many, or as a class when expanded; others skip it.

clone_size	v_call	d_call	cdr3_length	j_call	cdr3_aa	cdr3_nt
NA	TRBV27	NA	14	TRBJ2-5	CASSPRGERYTQYF	TGTGCCAGCAGTCCCCGAGGGGAGCGGTATACCCAGTACTTC
NA	TRBV25-1	NA	14	TRBJ2-4	CASSDLVGANIQYF	TGTGCCAGCAGTGACCTCGTGGGCGCAAACATTCAGTACTTC
NA	TRBV7-6	NA	12	TRBJ2-7	CASSVAGYEQYF	TGTGCCAGCAGCGTTGCGGGATACGAGCAGTACTTC
NA	TRBV6-7	NA	14	TRBJ2-7	CASSSGTVAYEQYF	TGTGCCAGCAGCTCGGGGACGGTGGCCTACGAGCAGTACTTC
few	TRBV7-2	NA	16	TRBJ1-2	CASSLYRGGRAYGYTF	TGTGCCAGCAGCCTATACCGAGGTGGCAGGGCCTATGGCTACACCTTC
NA	TRBV29-1	NA	13	TRBJ2-2	CSVSDSRTGELFF	TGCAGCGTCAGCGACAGCCGCACCGGGGAGCTGTTTTTT
NA	TRBV18	NA	16	TRBJ1-5	CASSPNPGVGNQPQHF	TGTGCCAGCTCACCCAATCCTGGGGTTGGCAATCAGCCCCAGCATTTT
once	TRBV10-2	NA	13	TRBJ1-1	CASSRTQNTEAFF	TGCGCCAGCAGTAGGACACAGAACACTGAAGCTTTCTTT
NA	TRBV29-1	TRBD2	15	TRBJ2-1	CSVEYLLADNNEQFF	TGCAGCGTTGAGTATCTGCTAGCGGACAACAATGAGCAGTTCTTC
many	TRBV5-6	NA	13	TRBJ1-1	CASSLAHDTEAFF	TGTGCCAGCAGCTTGGCCCATGACACTGAAGCTTTCTTT
NA	TRBV5-5	TRBD2	16	TRBJ2-7	CASRPAGTSGSYEQYF	TGTGCCAGCAGGCCAGCTGGGACTAGCGGATCCTACGAGCAGTACTTC
NA	TRBV7-9	NA	16	TRBJ1-3	CASSLGGRISGNTIYF	TGTGCCAGCAGCTTGGGCGGACGTATCTCTGGAAACACCATATATTTT
many	TRBV1	NA	19	TRBJ2-7	CTSSQDPPKAGGHSYEQYF	TGCACCAGCAGCCAAGACCCCCCTAAGGCGGGAGGCCACTCCTACGAGCAGTACTTC
few	TRBV7-6	NA	13	TRBJ2-1	CASSLVTEDEQFF	TGTGCCAGCAGCTTGGTTACGGAGGATGAGCAGTTCTTC
NA	TRBV4-1	NA	13	TRBJ2-2	CASSHSGTGELFF	TGCGCCAGCAGCCACAGTGGCACCGGGGAGCTGTTTTTT
NA	TRBV10-3	TRBD2	16	TRBJ2-1	CAISGREGQKFNEQFF	TGTGCCATCAGTGGGCGGGAGGGCCAGAAATTTAATGAGCAGTTCTTC
NA	TRBV28	NA	13	TRBJ2-7	CASSLGSGREQYF	TGTGCCAGCAGTTTAGGGTCAGGGCGCGAGCAGTACTTC
NA	TRBV7-9	TRBD2	16	TRBJ2-3	CASSWTSGRDTDTQYF	TGTGCCAGCAGCTGGACTAGCGGGAGGGACACAGATACGCAGTATTTT
few	TRBV27	NA	13	TRBJ1-1	CASSPSLRTEAFF	TGTGCCAGCAGTCCGAGTCTCCGGACTGAAGCTTTCTTT
NA	TRBV19	NA	15	TRBJ1-4	CASSAQVVVNEKLFF	TGTGCCAGTAGTGCTCAGGTGGTAGTAAATGAAAAACTGTTTTTT
NA	TRBV11-2	TRBD1	15	TRBJ2-7	CASISGTGVSYEQYF	TGTGCCAGCATATCCGGGACAGGGGTATCCTACGAGCAGTACTTC
NA	TRBV2	NA	13	TRBJ2-7	CASSGTGWHEQYF	TGTGCCAGCTCGGGAACAGGGTGGCACGAGCAGTACTTC
NA	TRBV5-1	NA	14	TRBJ2-2	CASGTVRVPGELFF	TGCGCCAGTGGAACCGTACGCGTCCCCGGGGAGCTGTTTTTT
NA	TRBV7-2	NA	18	TRBJ1-5	CASSLALGGIITLQPQHF	TGTGCCAGCAGCTTAGCGCTCGGGGGTATAATAACATTGCAGCCCCAGCATTTT
few	TRBV27	NA	13	TRBJ2-5	CASSWTLQETQYF	TGTGCCAGCTCCTGGACTCTCCAAGAGACCCAGTACTTC
NA	TRBV28	TRBD1	17	TRBJ1-5	CASSLFPGQGVNQPQHF	TGTGCCAGCAGTCTCTTCCCGGGACAGGGGGTCAATCAGCCCCAGCATTTT
NA	TRBV4-1	TRBD2	15	TRBJ2-7	CASSPTSSGRYEQYF	TGCGCCAGCAGCCCTACTAGTAGCGGGAGATACGAGCAGTACTTC
many	TRBV7-9	TRBD1	13	TRBJ2-1	CASRRDSDNEQFF	TGTGCCAGCAGGAGGGACAGTGACAATGAGCAGTTCTTC
NA	TRBV13	TRBD2	13	TRBJ2-7	CASSSTSGYEQYF	TGTGCCAGCAGCTCGACTAGCGGCTACGAGCAGTACTTC
NA	TRBV9	NA	14	TRBJ1-1	CASSVAGTGTEAFF	TGTGCCAGCAGCGTAGCAGGGACCGGTACTGAAGCTTTCTTT
many	TRBV29-1	NA	12	TRBJ2-2	CSVERTTGELFF	TGCAGCGTTGAACGGACCACCGGGGAGCTGTTTTTT
NA	TRBV29-1	NA	13	TRBJ2-7	CSVERGAGHEQYF	TGCAGCGTTGAAAGGGGGGCAGGTCACGAGCAGTACTTC
few	TRBV4-1	NA	14	TRBJ2-7	CASSQEWGSYEQYF	TGCGCCAGCAGCCAAGAGTGGGGTTCCTACGAGCAGTACTTC
medium-sized	TRBV7-8	NA	16	TRBJ1-1	CASSFVLGEGISEAFF	TGTGCCAGCAGCTTCGTCCTGGGGGAGGGCATCTCTGAAGCTTTCTTT
NA	TRBV29-1	NA	11	TRBJ1-2	CSSRGPYGYTF	TGCAGCTCCCGAGGTCCCTATGGCTACACCTTC
NA	TRBV7-9	NA	14	TRBJ1-5	CASSLALSERPQHF	TGTGCCAGCAGCTTAGCGCTTTCAGAGCGGCCCCAGCATTTT
NA	TRBV25-1	NA	18	TRBJ2-3	CASSMTRSVLGAKDTQYF	TGTGCCAGCAGTATGACCAGATCGGTTTTGGGGGCAAAAGATACGCAGTATTTT
NA	TRBV7-3	TRBD1	15	TRBJ2-7	CASGYGDRGPQEQYF	TGTGCCAGCGGTTACGGGGACAGGGGGCCCCAAGAGCAGTACTTC
many	TRBV5-1	TRBD2	15	TRBJ2-5	CASSNGLAAQETQYF	TGCGCCAGCAGCAACGGACTAGCGGCCCAAGAGACCCAGTACTTC
NA	TRBV5-1	TRBD1	16	TRBJ1-4	CASRETGGTPNEKLFF	TGCGCCAGCAGGGAGACAGGGGGCACACCTAATGAAAAACTGTTTTTT
many	TRBV5-4	TRBD2	20	TRBJ2-2	CASSRSGLAGGPKNTGELFF	TGTGCCAGCAGCCGGTCGGGTCTAGCGGGAGGGCCAAAGAACACCGGGGAGCTGTTTTTT
NA	TRBV6-4	TRBD1	15	TRBJ1-2	CASSAWTGFDYGYTF	TGTGCCAGCAGTGCCTGGACAGGGTTTGACTATGGCTACACCTTC
few	TRBV25-1	NA	12	TRBJ1-1	CASSVQGEEAFF	TGTGCCAGCAGTGTTCAGGGTGAGGAAGCTTTCTTT
many	TRBV6-1	NA	15	TRBJ1-5	CASSEAASGHQPQHF	TGTGCCAGCAGTGAAGCCGCGTCGGGGCATCAGCCCCAGCATTTT
NA	TRBV27	NA	13	TRBJ2-7	CASSYGEIGEQYF	TGTGCCAGCAGTTACGGGGAAATCGGGGAGCAGTACTTC
NA	TRBV4-1	NA	14	TRBJ2-3	CASSQDYRTVVQYF	TGCGCCAGCAGCCAAGACTATCGGACCGTTGTGCAGTATTTT
once	TRBV5-1	NA	13	TRBJ2-7	CASSLAPLYEQYF	TGCGCCAGCAGCTTGGCCCCCTTGTACGAGCAGTACTTC
NA	TRBV7-8	NA	14	TRBJ2-3	CASSLNRGTDTQYF	TGTGCCAGCAGCTTAAATCGCGGCACAGATACGCAGTATTTT